The T cell receptor beta chain described here comes from a study of OX40 agonist ivuxolimab in advanced cancers. The overall study: Of the participants, around 43% had some prior anti-PD-1, anti-PD-L1 or anti-CTLA-4 therapy, which was allowed.

Worth noting for this clone: Its antigen is not known.

If patients had autoimmune disease history or systemic immunosuppression, they were excluded. Patients had blood sampled at baseline and again on cycle 4 day 1 and cycle 7 day 1. Points from the study as a whole: Relative to CD4+, CD8+ T cells held more expanded clones on average.

Sequenced by immunoSEQ multiplex PCR; TCRdb stores in-frame clones only, minus some. Among 130,000 or so clones, just under 95% were seen once, and the ten largest hold about 0.14%. The TCR comes from an adult with an advanced solid tumor such as melanoma, head and neck, liver or kidney cancer. This specimen consisted of CD4+ or CD8+ T cells sorted from blood, obtained in a trial of the OX40 agonist ivuxolimab.

DNA of the CDR3: TGTGCCACCAGCAGAGATCAAGGTGGGGGGGCAGATACGCAGTATTTT. Protein: CATSRDQGGGADTQYF. This chain uses TRBV15 with TRBJ2-3, with TRBD2 matching 7 bases. Germline V gene lookup returns CDR1 LNHNV and CDR2 YYDKDF (reference sequence). With V trimmed by 0 bases and J by 4 bases, 7 bases remained unmatched. CDR3 length: 16 amino acids.